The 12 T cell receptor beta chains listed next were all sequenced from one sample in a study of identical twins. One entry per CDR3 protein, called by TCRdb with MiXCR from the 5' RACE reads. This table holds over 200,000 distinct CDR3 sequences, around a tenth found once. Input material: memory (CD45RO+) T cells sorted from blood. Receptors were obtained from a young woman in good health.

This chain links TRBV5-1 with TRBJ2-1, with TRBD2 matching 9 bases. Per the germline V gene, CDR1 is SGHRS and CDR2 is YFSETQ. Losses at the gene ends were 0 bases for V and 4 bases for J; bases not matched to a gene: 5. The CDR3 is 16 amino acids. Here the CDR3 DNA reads TGCGCCAGCAGCTTGGCCGCGCTAGCGGGGTACAATGAGCAGTTCTTC. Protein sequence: CASSLAALAGYNEQFF. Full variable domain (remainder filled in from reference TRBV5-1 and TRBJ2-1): KAGVTQTPRYLIKTRGQQVTLSCSPISGHRSVSWYQQTPGQGLQFLFEYFSETQRNKGNFPGRFSGRQFSNSRSEMNVSTLELGDSALYLCASSLAALAGYNEQFFGPGTRLTVL.

The CDR3 loop reads CASSYSMSRGLGYEQYF. In nucleotides, the CDR3 is TGTGCCAGCAGTTACTCGATGAGCAGGGGGCTAGGATACGAGCAGTACTTC. V is TRBV6-5 and J is TRBJ2-7; TRBD1 aligns across 8 bases. This CDR3 has 17 residues. The germline V gene encodes CDR1 MNHEY and CDR2 SVGAGI. The junction had 11 bases not matched to a gene; V was cut back by 0 bases and J by 4 bases.

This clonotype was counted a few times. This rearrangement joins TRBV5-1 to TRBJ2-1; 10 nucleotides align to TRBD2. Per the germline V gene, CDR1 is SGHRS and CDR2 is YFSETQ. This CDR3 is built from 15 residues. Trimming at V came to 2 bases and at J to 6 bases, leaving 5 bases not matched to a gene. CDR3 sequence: CASSFLAGEVNEQFF. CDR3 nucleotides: TGCGCCAGCAGCTTTCTAGCGGGGGAGGTCAATGAGCAGTTCTTC.

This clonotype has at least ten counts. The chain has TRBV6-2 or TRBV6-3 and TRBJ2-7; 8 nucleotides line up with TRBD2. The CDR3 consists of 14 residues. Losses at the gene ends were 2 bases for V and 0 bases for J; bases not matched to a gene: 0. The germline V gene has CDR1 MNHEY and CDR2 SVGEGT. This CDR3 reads CASSYAGGSYEQYF. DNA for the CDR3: TGTGCCAGCAGTTACGCGGGGGGCTCCTACGAGCAGTACTTC.

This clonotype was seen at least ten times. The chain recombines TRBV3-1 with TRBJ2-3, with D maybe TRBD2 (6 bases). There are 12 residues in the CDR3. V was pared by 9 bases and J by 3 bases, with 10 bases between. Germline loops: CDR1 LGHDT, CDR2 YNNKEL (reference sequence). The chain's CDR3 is CASRDLTDTQYF. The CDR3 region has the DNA TGTGCCAGTCGGGACTTAACAGATACGCAGTATTTT.

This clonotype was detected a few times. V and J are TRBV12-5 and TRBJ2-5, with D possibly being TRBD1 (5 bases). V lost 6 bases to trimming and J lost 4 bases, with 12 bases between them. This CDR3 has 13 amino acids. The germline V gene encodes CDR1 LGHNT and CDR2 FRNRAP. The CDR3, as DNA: TGTGCTAGTGGGGCATGGGGCGGAGAGACCCAGTACTTC. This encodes CASGAWGGETQYF.

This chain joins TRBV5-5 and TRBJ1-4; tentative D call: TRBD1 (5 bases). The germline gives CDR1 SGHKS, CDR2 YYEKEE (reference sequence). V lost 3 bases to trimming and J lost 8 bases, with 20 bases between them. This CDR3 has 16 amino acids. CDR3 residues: CASSSLPGPPSEKLFF. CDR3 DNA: TGTGCCAGCAGCTCCCTTCCGGGACCCCCTTCGGAAAAACTGTTTTTT.

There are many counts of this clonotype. The CDR3 here is CASSIHLAGYGEQFF. DNA of the CDR3: TGTGCCAGTAGCATCCATTTAGCGGGATACGGTGAGCAGTTCTTC. The J gene is TRBJ2-1, the V gene TRBV19; 8 positions match TRBD2. The V and J ends lost 6 bases and 9 bases, in that order; junction bases with no gene match: 13. The CDR3 is made up of 15 amino acids. Germline CDR1 and CDR2: LNHDA and SQIVND (reference sequence).

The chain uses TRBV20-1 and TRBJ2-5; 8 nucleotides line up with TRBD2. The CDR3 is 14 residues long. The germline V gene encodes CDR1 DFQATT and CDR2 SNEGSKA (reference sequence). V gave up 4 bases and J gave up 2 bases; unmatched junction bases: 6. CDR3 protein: CSAMTGTRQETQYF. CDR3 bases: TGCAGTGCTATGACCGGGACTAGGCAAGAGACCCAGTACTTC.

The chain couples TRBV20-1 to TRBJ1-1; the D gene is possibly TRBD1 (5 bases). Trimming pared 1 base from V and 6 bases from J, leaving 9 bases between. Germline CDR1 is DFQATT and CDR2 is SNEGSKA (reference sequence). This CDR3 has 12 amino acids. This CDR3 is CSARAQGSEAFF. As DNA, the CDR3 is TGCAGTGCTAGAGCCCAGGGTTCTGAAGCTTTCTTT.

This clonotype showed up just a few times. CDR3 protein: CASKTEAGGYTF. CDR3 nucleotides: TGTGCCAGCAAGACAGAGGCAGGTGGCTACACCTTC. V gene TRBV6-2 or TRBV6-3 combines with J gene TRBJ1-2; perhaps TRBD1 as D (5 bases). The CDR3 totals 12 residues. The V gene lost 7 bases and the J gene lost 7 bases, with 13 bases spanning the gap. Germline V CDR1 and CDR2: MNHEY, SVGEGT.

CDR3 coding DNA: TGCAGTGCTACGATTCCGGGCTACTCCTACAATGAGCAGTTCTTC. It yields the protein CSATIPGYSYNEQFF. The V and J genes are TRBV20-1 and TRBJ2-1; the D is unclear. This CDR3 region has 15 residues. CDR1 and CDR2 (germline): DFQATT, SNEGSKA (reference sequence). V lost 4 bases, J lost 0 bases, and 13 bases lay in between.